This entry is about one T cell receptor beta chain. Specified time point: sample taken at primary tumor resection. The study sequenced unsorted whole RNA from tumor, nontumor lung or frozen PBMC. The study tagged each TCR cDNA molecule with a unique molecular identifier. A single record per CDR3 protein comes from TCRdb applying MiXCR to the 5' RACE reads. This table holds thousands of distinct CDR3 sequences, around 5.3% found once. The CDR3 has 13 residues. Trimming pared 3 bases from V and 2 bases from J, leaving 6 bases between. The data were obtained in a study of spatial heterogeneity in lung cancer. On the study more broadly: The library had UMIs, and each TCR and UMI pair averaged more than ten raw reads.

This chain connects TRBV12-3 or TRBV12-4 to TRBJ2-3; D not resolved. The material sequenced was normal lung tissue next to the tumor, taken at surgery. This TCR was recovered from a female donor with early-stage non-small cell lung cancer. The chain's CDR3 is CASSFQVTDTQYF. The CDR3, as DNA: TGTGCCAGCAGTTTTCAGGTCACAGATACGCAGTATTTT.